This T cell receptor (beta chain) was captured in a study of T cell responses to AZD1222 COVID-19 vaccine. Findings and limits, study-wide: No day 14 peak samples; only post-peak repertoires were characterized. Clonal diversity may have been underestimated, and the donors were mostly white British, with more females than males. Spike regions recognized by vaccine-associated CD4 TCRs spanned the protein, led by 160-218 and 743-854. The breadth and depth of Spike-specific TCRs increased once two AZD1222 doses had been given.

CDR1 SGHTA and CDR2 FQGNSA come from the germline V gene. The CDR3 is made up of 17 amino acids. Germline trimming cut 5 bases from V and 1 base from J; bases unmatched to any gene: 12. Concerning this clone itself: Its antigen is unknown.

Data came from immunoSEQ multiplex PCR; TCRdb stores just in-frame clones and leaves some out. Here the sample spans 95,000 to 110,000 clones, 85% to 95% being singletons. This clonotype was sampled from an adult who received the AZD1222 COVID-19 vaccine. Here the sequenced sample was peripheral blood, taken 28 days after the second AZD1222 dose. The rearrangement links TRBV7-2 to TRBJ2-3; 7 nucleotides agree with TRBD2. The CDR3 protein is CASSIRYLSGGTDTQYF. Written as DNA, the CDR3 is TGTGCCAGCAGCATACGATACCTCAGCGGGGGCACAGATACGCAGTATTTT.